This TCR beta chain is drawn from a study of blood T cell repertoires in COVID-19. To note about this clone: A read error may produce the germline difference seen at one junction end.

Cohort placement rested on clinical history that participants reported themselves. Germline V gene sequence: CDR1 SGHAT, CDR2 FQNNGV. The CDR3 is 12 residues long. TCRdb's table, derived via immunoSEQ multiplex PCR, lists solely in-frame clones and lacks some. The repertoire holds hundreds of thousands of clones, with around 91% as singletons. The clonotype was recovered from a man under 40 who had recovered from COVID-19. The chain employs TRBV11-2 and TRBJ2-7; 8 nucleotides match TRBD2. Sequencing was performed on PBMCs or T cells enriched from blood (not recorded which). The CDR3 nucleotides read TGTGCCAGCAGCGCGGGACTAGGGTTCATCAACTTC. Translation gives CASSAGLGFINF.